A single sample is the source of the 28 T cell receptor beta chains below, sequenced in a study of beta chain features in type 1 diabetes. Reverse transcription of all isolated RNA meant that expressed TCRB transcripts were sequenced. Profiling relied on immunoSEQ multiplex PCR, and the TCRdb table lists in-frame clones only, not all of them. The sample carries more than 300,000 clones, about 12% recorded once. Material for sequencing was naive CD4+ T cells from blood. The source of these receptors is a young man in good health.

This clone turned up a few times. The chain recombines TRBV6-6 with TRBJ2-5; D unclear. The V end was cut by 7 bases, the J end by 1 base, with 13 bases between. The CDR3 runs to 14 residues. Per the germline V gene, CDR1 is MNHNY and CDR2 is SVGAGI (reference sequence). The CDR3 nucleotides read TGTGCCAGCACGTCGCCCCGGGTCCAAGAGACCCAGTACTTC. This encodes CASTSPRVQETQYF.

This chain joins TRBV4-2 and TRBJ1-1, with 10 bases aligning to TRBD1. Germline CDR1 and CDR2: LGHNA and YNFKEQ. The CDR3 length is 15 residues. Trimming took 4 bases from V and 3 from J; bases not matched to a gene: 5. The CDR3 here is CASSPDRGRYTEAFF. CDR3 in DNA: TGTGCCAGCAGCCCCGACAGGGGGCGATACACTGAAGCTTTCTTT.

The V and J genes are TRBV28 and TRBJ2-3, with 8 bases identical to TRBD1. Germline V CDR1 and CDR2: MDHEN, SYDVKM. V was pared by 7 bases and J by 8 bases, with 11 bases of the junction left unmatched. The CDR3 totals 14 residues. The CDR3 nucleotides are TGTGCCAGCAACCCGGCAGGGGGCAGGGGTACGCAGTATTTT. Its protein product is CASNPAGGRGTQYF.

This chain joins TRBV7-9 and TRBJ2-7; 8 bases are a match to TRBD2. The germline gives CDR1 SEHNR, CDR2 FQNEAQ (reference sequence). The CDR3 is 15 residues long. The V and J ends lost 4 bases and 4 bases, in that order; junction bases with no gene match: 9. CDR3 protein: CASSSPLAERYEQYF. The CDR3 DNA follows: TGTGCCAGCAGCTCGCCACTAGCGGAAAGGTACGAGCAGTACTTC.

A few counts support this clone. The chain combines TRBV11-2 with TRBJ1-2; a weak D match, TRBD1 (6 bases). The length of the CDR3 is 14 residues. In germline, CDR1 is SGHAT, CDR2 FQNNGV. V shed 3 bases and J shed 5 bases, with 13 bases lying between them. CDR3 protein: CASSFRDTVYGYTF. CDR3 nucleotide sequence: TGTGCCAGCAGCTTTCGGGACACGGTTTATGGCTACACCTTC.

The rearrangement uses TRBV7-9 and TRBJ2-5, with 8 positions matching TRBD2. CDR3 length: 14 amino acids. Per germline, CDR1 SEHNR and CDR2 FQNEAQ (reference sequence). V gave up 4 bases and J gave up 0 bases; unmatched junction bases: 1. The CDR3 nucleotides read TGTGCCAGCAGCTCACTAGCGGACCAAGAGACCCAGTACTTC. Protein sequence: CASSSLADQETQYF.

This chain joins TRBV7-3 and TRBJ2-3, with a weak D call TRBD2 (6 bases). Trimming pared 4 bases from V and 0 bases from J, leaving 8 bases between. The germline gives CDR1 SGHTA, CDR2 FQGTGA. The CDR3 length is 14 residues. CDR3 sequence reads: CASSSGVSTDTQYF. The CDR3 DNA reads as TGTGCCAGCAGCTCGGGAGTTAGCACAGATACGCAGTATTTT.

This clone was picked up many times. The V call is TRBV30, the J call TRBJ1-2; D is unresolved. This CDR3 comprises 13 residues. Germline lookup yields CDR1 GTSNPN and CDR2 SVGIG (reference sequence). The V gene lost 1 base and the J gene lost 4 bases, with 10 bases spanning the gap. The CDR3 DNA sequence: TGTGCCTGGAGTGGGCCAGGTGTCTATGGCTACACCTTC. It yields the protein CAWSGPGVYGYTF.

The chain links TRBV7-9 to TRBJ1-1; unclear D gene. Trimming removed 1 base from V and 5 bases from J, with 11 bases in between. Germline CDR1 is SEHNR and CDR2 is FQNEAQ (reference sequence). This CDR3 contains 14 residues. CDR3 amino acids: CASSLDVRATEAFF. In nucleotides, the CDR3 is TGTGCCAGCAGCTTAGACGTCCGCGCGACTGAAGCTTTCTTT.

This chain joins TRBV10-3 and TRBJ2-6, with D unclear. Germline lookup yields CDR1 ENHRY and CDR2 SYGVKD. With 3 bases removed from V and 3 bases from J, the gap between germline ends came to 6 bases. CDR3 length equals 14 residues. The CDR3 DNA is TGTGCCATCAGTGACTCTGTTGGGGCCAACGTCCTGACTTTC. It specifies CAISDSVGANVLTF.

This chain links TRBV28 with TRBJ1-2; D may be TRBD1 (6 bases). The V end was cut by 2 bases, the J end by 4 bases, with 11 bases between. Germline V gives CDR1 MDHEN, CDR2 SYDVKM. The CDR3 totals 14 residues. CDR3 sequence reads: CASSLGGATYGYTF. CDR3 in DNA: TGTGCCAGCAGTTTAGGGGGGGCCACCTATGGCTACACCTTC.

The V and J genes are TRBV11-2 and TRBJ2-7; TRBD2 matches 10 bases. The CDR3 runs 14 residues. Per the germline V gene, CDR1 is SGHAT and CDR2 is FQNNGV. Unmatched junction bases numbered 3, after V lost 5 bases and J lost 2 bases. DNA of the CDR3: TGTGCCAGCAGCGTAGCGGGAGGACCCTACGAGCAGTACTTC. Translation gives CASSVAGGPYEQYF.

The V call is TRBV7-2, the J call TRBJ2-1, with D possibly being TRBD1 (5 bases). Trimming removed 6 bases from V and 1 base from J, with 16 bases in between. This CDR3 has 16 amino acids. CDR1 SGHTA and CDR2 FQGNSA come from the germline V gene. CDR3 DNA: TGTGCCAGCAGTCGCTCGGCCCCAGGGTCCTACAATGAGCAGTTCTTC. Its protein product is CASSRSAPGSYNEQFF.

The J gene is TRBJ1-4, the V gene TRBV9; no definite D call. Trimming removed 3 bases from V and 0 bases from J, with 6 bases in between. There are 14 residues in the CDR3. CDR1 SGDLS and CDR2 YYNGEE come from the germline V gene. CDR3 in amino acids: CASSAYSTNEKLFF. CDR3 in DNA: TGTGCCAGCAGCGCATACTCAACTAATGAAAAACTGTTTTTT.

V gene TRBV30 combines with J gene TRBJ2-1; D is perhaps TRBD2 (6 bases). CDR1 is GTSNPN and CDR2 is SVGIG in the germline V gene (reference sequence). Trimming stripped 2 bases from V and 9 bases from J, with 20 bases between. This CDR3 spans 15 amino acids. The CDR3 here is CAWSLSPGEHSEQFF. In DNA form, the CDR3 reads TGTGCCTGGAGTCTAAGCCCGGGAGAACACAGTGAGCAGTTCTTC. The full variable domain, with the rest looked up from reference TRBV30 and TRBJ2-1, is SQTIHQWPATLVQPVGSPLSLECTVEGTSNPNLYWYRQAAGRGLQLLFYSVGIGQISSEVPQNLSASRPQDRQFILSSKKLLLSDSGFYLCAWSLSPGEHSEQFFGPGTRLTVL.

A few counts support this clone. The chain employs TRBV9 and TRBJ2-5; the match to TRBD2 covers 9 bases. The germline V gene has CDR1 SGDLS and CDR2 YYNGEE. The CDR3 consists of 15 residues. Germline trimming cut 0 bases from V and 3 bases from J; bases unmatched to any gene: 3. In DNA form, the CDR3 reads TGTGCCAGCAGCGTAGCTGCTAGCGGGGAAGAGACCCAGTACTTC. Its protein product is CASSVAASGEETQYF. Full variable domain (missing parts from reference TRBV9 and TRBJ2-5): DSGVTQTPKHLITATGQRVTLRCSPRSGDLSVYWYQQSLDQGLQFLIQYYNGEERAKGNILERFSAQQFPDLHSELNLSSLELGDSALYFCASSVAASGEETQYFGPGTRLLVL.

This clone has more than one count but fewer than ten. The chain links TRBV21-1 to TRBJ2-7; TRBD1, the D gene given by the table, was not confirmed from the DNA. TRBV21-1 counts as a pseudogene. The CDR3 totals 14 residues. CDR3 protein: CASSPYRKAYEQYF. The CDR3 region has the DNA TGTGCCAGCAGCCCATACAGGAAGGCCTACGAGCAGTACTTC.

This chain joins TRBV28 and TRBJ2-2, with D perhaps TRBD2 (6 bases). CDR3 size: 14 residues. Germline-derived CDR1 and CDR2 are MDHEN and SYDVKM. Trimming shortened V by 5 bases and J by 7 bases, and 14 bases separated the two germline ends. The CDR3 nucleotides read TGTGCCAGCAGTCGGGACTCCTCGGGCGGGGAGCTGTTTTTT. This encodes CASSRDSSGGELFF.

J is TRBJ2-3 and V is TRBV6-6; 7 bases align to TRBD2. The V and J ends lost 6 bases and 0 bases, in that order; junction bases with no gene match: 6. Germline values: CDR1 MNHNY, CDR2 SVGAGI (reference sequence). The CDR3 is made up of 15 amino acids. The CDR3 DNA reads as TGTGCCAGCAGCCATCAGCGGGGTAGCACAGATACGCAGTATTTT. This codes for CASSHQRGSTDTQYF.

The rearrangement links TRBV6-6 to TRBJ2-5; TRBD2 is a possible D gene (5 bases). The CDR3 has 16 residues. Germline V CDR1 and CDR2: MNHNY, SVGAGI (reference sequence). The ends were cut back, 7 bases at V and 3 bases at J, with 21 bases in the middle. The CDR3 DNA sequence: TGTGCCAGCACCACTTCTCGACTACCCGGAGAAGAGACCCAGTACTTC. It is translated as CASTTSRLPGEETQYF.

In this sample, this clone turned up a few times. This sequence joins TRBV7-8 and TRBJ1-1; D is ambiguous. The CDR3 length is 15 residues. V lost 3 bases and J lost 1, with 12 bases in between. Germline V gives CDR1 SGHVS, CDR2 FQNEAQ. The CDR3 DNA sequence: TGTGCCAGCAGCTTTAGATTCGGCGGGAACACTGAAGCTTTCTTT. Residues: CASSFRFGGNTEAFF.

V gene TRBV5-1 combines with J gene TRBJ2-5, with 9 bases lining up with TRBD1. Germline V gene data show CDR1 as SGHRS and CDR2 as YFSETQ. This CDR3 comprises 14 residues. Trimming removed 4 bases from V and 4 bases from J; junction bases left unmatched: 5. The CDR3 region is CASSPGTGRETQYF. The CDR3, as DNA: TGCGCCAGCAGCCCCGGGACAGGGCGAGAGACCCAGTACTTC.

Worth noting for this clone: The same CDR3 is also encoded by other DNA sequences in this sample. V gene TRBV5-1 combines with J gene TRBJ1-2, with TRBD1 identical over 7 bases. After removal of 2 bases from V and 2 bases from J, the junction contained 6 bases not matched to a gene. The CDR3 length is 15 residues. Germline-derived CDR1 and CDR2 are SGHRS and YFSETQ. CDR3 region: CASSLEGTANYGYTF. The CDR3 coding sequence is TGCGCCAGCAGCTTAGAAGGGACAGCCAACTATGGCTACACCTTC.

This clone was counted a few times. The chain is built from TRBV29-1 and TRBJ2-4; tentative D call: TRBD1 (6 bases). There are 15 residues in the CDR3. The ends were cut back, 7 bases at V and 0 bases at J, with 16 bases in the middle. Germline assignment: CDR1 SQVTM and CDR2 ANQGSEA. Written as DNA, the CDR3 is TGCAGCGACCTCGGGACAAGCCTAGCCAAAAACATTCAGTACTTC. Residues: CSDLGTSLAKNIQYF. Variable domain in full (rest from reference TRBV29-1 and TRBJ2-4): SAVISQKPSRDICQRGTSLTIQCQVDSQVTMMFWYRQQPGQSLTLIATANQGSEATYESGFVIDKFPISRPNLTFSTLTVSNMSPEDSSIYLCSDLGTSLAKNIQYFGAGTRLSVL.

The V call is TRBV5-1, the J call TRBJ2-7; possible D gene TRBD2, 5 bases. This CDR3 is built from 15 residues. With 4 bases removed from V and 2 bases from J, the gap between germline ends came to 16 bases. Per germline, CDR1 SGHRS and CDR2 YFSETQ. CDR3 region: CASSRDDYPTYEQYF. The CDR3 DNA sequence: TGCGCCAGCAGCCGGGATGACTATCCTACCTACGAGCAGTACTTC.

This clone was counted only a few times. The J gene is TRBJ1-4, the V gene TRBV18; TRBD1 matches 9 bases. This CDR3 has 19 residues. Trimming removed 5 bases from V and 2 bases from J; junction bases left unmatched: 15. Germline CDR1 and CDR2: KGHSH and LQKENI. DNA of the CDR3: TGTGCCAGCTCATCCCTCGTAAACAGGGGGACAGGGACTAATGAAAAACTGTTTTTT. Protein: CASSSLVNRGTGTNEKLFF.

The V call is TRBV5-1, the J call TRBJ2-1; 8 bases match TRBD2. Germline CDR1 reads SGHRS; CDR2 reads YFSETQ. The CDR3 loop spans 14 amino acids. V lost 4 bases to trimming and J lost 3 bases; unmatched junction nucleotides: 3. The CDR3 region is CASSPGTSYNEQFF. The CDR3 region has the DNA TGCGCCAGCAGCCCGGGGACTAGCTACAATGAGCAGTTCTTC. Filled out from reference TRBV5-1 and TRBJ2-1, the complete variable domain reads KAGVTQTPRYLIKTRGQQVTLSCSPISGHRSVSWYQQTPGQGLQFLFEYFSETQRNKGNFPGRFSGRQFSNSRSEMNVSTLELGDSALYLCASSPGTSYNEQFFGPGTRLTVL.

The rearrangement links TRBV7-9 to TRBJ1-5; 8 positions agree with TRBD1. V dropped 3 bases and J dropped 7; count of bases not matched to a gene: 5. CDR1 is SEHNR and CDR2 is FQNEAQ in the germline V gene (reference sequence). CDR3 size: 14 residues. The CDR3 region is CASSFGQGVQPQHF. In nucleotides, the CDR3 is TGTGCCAGCAGCTTTGGACAGGGAGTCCAGCCCCAGCATTTT.